The 8 T cell receptor beta chains below all came from one sample that was sequenced in a study of CD8+CD57+ T cells in acquired aplastic anemia. The TCR beta profiling, which covered VDJ combination and CDR3 sequence, was carried out using genomic DNA as the template. A single record per CDR3 protein comes from TCRdb applying MiXCR to the reads. This sample carries roughly 190,000 distinct CDR3 sequences, less than 60% of them seen once, and the ten largest clones take around 9.7%. Before being chosen for sequencing, patients had shown CD8+CD57+ cell expansion by flow cytometry. Sequencing was performed on sorted CD4+, CD8+, or CD8+CD57+ T cells (not recorded which) from PBMCs. The receptors were sampled from a human donor with aplastic anemia.

J is TRBJ1-2 and V is TRBV5-4, with 7 bases aligning to TRBD1. Trimming removed 1 base from V and 2 bases from J; junction bases left unmatched: 11. Germline V gives CDR1 SGHNT, CDR2 YYREEE (reference sequence). The CDR3 covers 17 residues. In DNA, the CDR3 is TGTGCCAGCAGCTTGATTGGGGGTGGACAGGCAAACTATGGCTACACCTTC. Its translation: CASSLIGGGQANYGYTF.

In this sample, this clonotype turned up many times. The chain links TRBV6-6 to TRBJ1-1, with unresolved D. Germline CDR1 is MNHNY and CDR2 is SVGAGI (reference sequence). The CDR3 loop spans 12 amino acids. Deletions cut 4 bases from V and 3 bases from J, with 6 bases between. DNA for the CDR3: TGTGCCAGCAGTTGGACGGACACTGAAGCTTTCTTT. Protein sequence: CASSWTDTEAFF.

This clonotype showed up many times. V usage is TRBV5-5 and J usage is TRBJ1-6, with D maybe TRBD1 (6 bases). Germline V gene lookup returns CDR1 SGHKS and CDR2 YYEKEE (reference sequence). Trimming stripped 3 bases from V and 3 bases from J, with 13 bases between. The CDR3 runs to 16 residues. The CDR3 region is CASSSEDRNYNSPLHF. Here the CDR3 DNA reads TGTGCCAGCAGCTCCGAAGACAGGAACTATAATTCACCCCTCCACTTT.

The chain has TRBV10-3 and TRBJ2-7, with 7 bases aligning to TRBD1. After removal of 2 bases from V and 1 base from J, the junction contained 5 bases not matched to a gene. This CDR3 region has 15 residues. Germline V CDR1 and CDR2: ENHRY, SYGVKD. CDR3 in DNA: TGTGCCATCAGTGAGAAAGGGACAGAGTCCTACGAGCAGTACTTC. Residues: CAISEKGTESYEQYF.

A word on this clonotype: A read error may be the cause here, since a much bigger clone is one base away. This chain joins TRBV11-3 and TRBJ1-6, with 7 bases identical to TRBD1. The CDR3 is made up of 15 amino acids. Germline values: CDR1 SGHNT, CDR2 YENEEA. The CDR3 here is CASSPGQSYDSPLHF. The CDR3 DNA follows: TGTGCCAGCAGCCCGGGACAGAGCTATGATTCACCCCTCCACTTT.

As concerns this clonotype: Germline and junction disagree at one end, which may indicate a read error. V is TRBV25-1 and J is TRBJ2-3, with 10 bases aligning to TRBD2. Germline V CDR1 and CDR2: MGHDK, SYGVNS. The CDR3 loop spans 12 amino acids. The chain's CDR3 is CQAGGNTDPQYF. Here the CDR3 DNA reads TGCCAAGCGGGAGGGAACACAGATCCGCAGTATTTT. The full variable domain, its missing parts supplied by reference TRBV25-1 and TRBJ2-3, is EADIYQTPRYLVIGTGKKITLECSQTMGHDKMYWYQQDPGMELHLIHYSYGVNSTEKGDLSSESTVSRIRTEHFPLTLESARPSHTSQYLCQAGGNTDPQYFGPGTRLTVL.

This clonotype was seen only a few times. This chain connects TRBV12-3 or TRBV12-4 to TRBJ1-2, with D possibly being TRBD1 (6 bases). The CDR3 is 14 residues long. Trimming removed 3 bases from V and 8 bases from J, with 16 bases in between. The CDR3 DNA follows: TGTGCCAGCAGTTTTCAACAGGGTTCGTCCGGCTACACCTTC. Translating gives CASSFQQGSSGYTF.

This chain connects TRBV11-1 to TRBJ2-3; 7 bases are a match to TRBD1. After removal of 5 bases from V and 3 bases from J, the junction contained 11 bases not matched to a gene. The CDR3 is made up of 16 amino acids. In germline, CDR1 is SGHAT, CDR2 FQDESV (reference sequence). The CDR3 nucleotides are TGTGCCAGCAGCCCCGGGACAGCATTCGGTACAGATACGCAGTATTTT. It translates to CASSPGTAFGTDTQYF. Complete variable domain (other parts from reference TRBV11-1 and TRBJ2-3): EAEVAQSPRYKITEKSQAVAFWCDPISGHATLYWYRQILGQGPELLVQFQDESVVDDSQLPKDRFSAERLKGVDSTLKIQPAELGDSAMYLCASSPGTAFGTDTQYFGPGTRLTVL.